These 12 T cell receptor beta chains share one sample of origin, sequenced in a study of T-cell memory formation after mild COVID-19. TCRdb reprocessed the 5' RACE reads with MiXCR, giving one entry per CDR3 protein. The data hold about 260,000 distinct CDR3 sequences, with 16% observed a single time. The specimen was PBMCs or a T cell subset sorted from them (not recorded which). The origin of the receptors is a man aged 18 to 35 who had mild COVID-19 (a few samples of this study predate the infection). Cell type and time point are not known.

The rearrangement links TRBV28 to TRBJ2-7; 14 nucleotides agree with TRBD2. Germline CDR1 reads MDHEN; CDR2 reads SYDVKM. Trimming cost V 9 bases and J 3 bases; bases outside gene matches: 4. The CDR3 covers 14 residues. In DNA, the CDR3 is TGTGCCAGTACCGGGACTAGCGGGGGCTACGAGCAGTACGTC. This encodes CASTGTSGGYEQYV.

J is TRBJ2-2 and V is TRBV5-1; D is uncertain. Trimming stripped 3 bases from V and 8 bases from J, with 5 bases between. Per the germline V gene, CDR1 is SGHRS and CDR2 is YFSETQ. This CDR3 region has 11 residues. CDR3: CASSYQGELFF. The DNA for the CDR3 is TGCGCCAGCAGCTATCAAGGGGAGCTGTTTTTT.

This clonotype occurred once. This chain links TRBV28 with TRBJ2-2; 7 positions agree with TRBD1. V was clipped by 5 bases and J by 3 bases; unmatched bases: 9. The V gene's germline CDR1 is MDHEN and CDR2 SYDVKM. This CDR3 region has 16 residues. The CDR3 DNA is TGTGCCAGCAGTACTCGGGACAGATACCACACCGGGGAGCTGTTTTTT. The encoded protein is CASSTRDRYHTGELFF.

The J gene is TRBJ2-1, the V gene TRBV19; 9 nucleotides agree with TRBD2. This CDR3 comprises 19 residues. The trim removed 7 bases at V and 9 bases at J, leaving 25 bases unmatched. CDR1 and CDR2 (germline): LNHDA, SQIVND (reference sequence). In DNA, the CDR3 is TGTGCCAGTACCCCCCATGGGCTAGCGGGGTCCAGCGAGGATGTTGAGCAGTTCTTC. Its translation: CASTPHGLAGSSEDVEQFF.

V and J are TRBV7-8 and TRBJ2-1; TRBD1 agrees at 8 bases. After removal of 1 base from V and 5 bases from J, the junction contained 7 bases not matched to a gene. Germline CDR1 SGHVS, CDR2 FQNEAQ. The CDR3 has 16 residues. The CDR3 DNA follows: TGTGCCAGCAGCTTAGGTGTCAGGGGGCCCAACAATGAGCAGTTCTTC. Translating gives CASSLGVRGPNNEQFF.

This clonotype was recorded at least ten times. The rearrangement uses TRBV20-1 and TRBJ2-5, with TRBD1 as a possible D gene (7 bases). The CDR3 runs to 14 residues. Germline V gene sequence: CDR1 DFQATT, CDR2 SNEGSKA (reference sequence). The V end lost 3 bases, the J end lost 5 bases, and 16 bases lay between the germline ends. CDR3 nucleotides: TGCAGTGCTAGGTCAGGAGGGGGCTGGGAGACCCAGTACTTC. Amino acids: CSARSGGGWETQYF.

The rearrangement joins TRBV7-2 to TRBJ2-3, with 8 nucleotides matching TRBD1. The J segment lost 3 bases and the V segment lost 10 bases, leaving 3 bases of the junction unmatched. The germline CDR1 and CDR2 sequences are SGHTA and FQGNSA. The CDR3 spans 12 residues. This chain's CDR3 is CATRTGTDTQYF. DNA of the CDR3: TGTGCCACCCGGACAGGGACAGATACGCAGTATTTT.

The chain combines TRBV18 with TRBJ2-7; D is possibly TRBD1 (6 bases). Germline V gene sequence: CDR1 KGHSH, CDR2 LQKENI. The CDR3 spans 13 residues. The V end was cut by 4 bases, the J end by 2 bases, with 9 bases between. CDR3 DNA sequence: TGTGCCAGCTCACAAGGACAGACCTACGAGCAGTACGTC. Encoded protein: CASSQGQTYEQYV.

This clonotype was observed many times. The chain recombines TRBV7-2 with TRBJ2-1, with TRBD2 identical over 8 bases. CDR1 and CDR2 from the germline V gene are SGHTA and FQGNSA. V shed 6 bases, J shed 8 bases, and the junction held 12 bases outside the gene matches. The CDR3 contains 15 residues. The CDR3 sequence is CASRAPGLETYEQFF. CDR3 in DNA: TGTGCCAGCAGGGCTCCGGGACTAGAAACCTATGAGCAGTTCTTC.

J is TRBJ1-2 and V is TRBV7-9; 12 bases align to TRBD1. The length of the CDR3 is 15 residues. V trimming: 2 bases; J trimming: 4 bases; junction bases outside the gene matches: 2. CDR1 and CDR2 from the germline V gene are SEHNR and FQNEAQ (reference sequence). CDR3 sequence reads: CASSLRDRGLYGYTF. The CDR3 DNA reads TGTGCCAGCAGCTTAAGGGACAGGGGGCTCTATGGCTACACCTTC. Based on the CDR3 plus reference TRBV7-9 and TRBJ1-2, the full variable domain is DTGVSQNPRHKITKRGQNVTFRCDPISEHNRLYWYRQTLGQGPEFLTYFQNEAQLEKSRLLSDRFSAERPKGSFSTLEIQRTEQGDSAMYLCASSLRDRGLYGYTFGSGTRLTVV.

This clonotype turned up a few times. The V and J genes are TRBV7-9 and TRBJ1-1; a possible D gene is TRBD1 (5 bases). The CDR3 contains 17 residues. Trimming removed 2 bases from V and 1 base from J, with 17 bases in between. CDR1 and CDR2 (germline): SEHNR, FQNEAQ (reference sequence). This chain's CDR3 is CASSLKPAPRGNTEAFF. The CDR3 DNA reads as TGTGCCAGCAGCTTAAAGCCTGCCCCAAGGGGGAACACTGAAGCTTTCTTT.

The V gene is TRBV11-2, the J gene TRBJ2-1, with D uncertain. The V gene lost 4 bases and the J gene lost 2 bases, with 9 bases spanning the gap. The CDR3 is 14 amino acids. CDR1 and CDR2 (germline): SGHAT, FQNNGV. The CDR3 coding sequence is TGTGCCAGCAGCTCCCGGGCACCCTACAATGAGCAGTTCTTC. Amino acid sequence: CASSSRAPYNEQFF.